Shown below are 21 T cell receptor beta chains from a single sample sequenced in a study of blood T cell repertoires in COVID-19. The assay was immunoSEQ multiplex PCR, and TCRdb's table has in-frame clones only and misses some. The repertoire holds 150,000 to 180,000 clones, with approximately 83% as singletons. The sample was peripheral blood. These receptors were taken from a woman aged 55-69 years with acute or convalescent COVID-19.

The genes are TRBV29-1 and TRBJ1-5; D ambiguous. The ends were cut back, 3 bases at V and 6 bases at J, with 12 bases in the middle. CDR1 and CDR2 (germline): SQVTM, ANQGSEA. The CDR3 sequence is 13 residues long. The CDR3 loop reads CSVEVSHGQPQHF. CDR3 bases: TGCAGCGTTGAGGTCTCTCACGGTCAGCCCCAGCATTTT.

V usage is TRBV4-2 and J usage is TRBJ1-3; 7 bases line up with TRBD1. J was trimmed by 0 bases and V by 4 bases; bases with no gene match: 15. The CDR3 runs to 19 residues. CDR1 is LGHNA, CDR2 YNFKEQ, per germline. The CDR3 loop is CASSLWGQTGTPSGNTIYF. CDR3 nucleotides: TGTGCCAGCAGCCTCTGGGGACAGACAGGGACCCCCTCTGGAAACACCATATATTTT.

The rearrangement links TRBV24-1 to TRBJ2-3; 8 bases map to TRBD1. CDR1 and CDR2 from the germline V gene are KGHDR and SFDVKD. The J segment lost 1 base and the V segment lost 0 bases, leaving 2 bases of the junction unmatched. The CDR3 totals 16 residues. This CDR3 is CATSDLGQGGTDTQYF. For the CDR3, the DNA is TGTGCCACCAGTGATTTGGGACAGGGTGGCACAGATACGCAGTATTTT.

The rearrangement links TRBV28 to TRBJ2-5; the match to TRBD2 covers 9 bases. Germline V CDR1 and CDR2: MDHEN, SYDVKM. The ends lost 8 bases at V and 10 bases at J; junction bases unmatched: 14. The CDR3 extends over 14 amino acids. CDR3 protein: CASSPQSGGRDQYF. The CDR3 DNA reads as TGTGCCAGCTCTCCCCAGAGCGGGGGGCGGGACCAGTACTTC.

The CDR3 sequence: CAWSVPFSGNTIYF. For the CDR3, the DNA is TGTGCCTGGAGTGTTCCCTTCTCTGGAAACACCATATATTTT. The rearrangement uses TRBV30 and TRBJ1-3; D is unresolved. Germline V gene lookup returns CDR1 GTSNPN and CDR2 SVGIG (reference sequence). The CDR3 runs to 14 residues. V was trimmed by 0 bases and J by 0 bases, leaving 6 bases between them.

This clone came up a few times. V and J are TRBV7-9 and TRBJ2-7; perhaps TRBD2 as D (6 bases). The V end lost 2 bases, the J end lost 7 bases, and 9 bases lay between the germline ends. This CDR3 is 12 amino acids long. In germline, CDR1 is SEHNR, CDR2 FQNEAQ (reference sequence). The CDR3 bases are TGTGCCAGCAGCTTACCAGGGAGGGAGCAGTACGTC. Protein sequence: CASSLPGREQYV.

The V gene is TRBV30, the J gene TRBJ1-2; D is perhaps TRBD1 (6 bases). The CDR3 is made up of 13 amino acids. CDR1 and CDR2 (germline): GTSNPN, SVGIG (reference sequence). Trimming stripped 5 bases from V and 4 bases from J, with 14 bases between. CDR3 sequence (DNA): TGTGCCTGGCTGGACAGTAGCCCCTATGGCTACACCTTC. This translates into CAWLDSSPYGYTF.

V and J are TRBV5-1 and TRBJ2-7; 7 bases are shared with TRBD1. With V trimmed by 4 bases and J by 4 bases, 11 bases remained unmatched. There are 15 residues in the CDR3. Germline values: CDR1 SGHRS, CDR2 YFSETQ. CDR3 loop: CASSPRQGSGYEQYF. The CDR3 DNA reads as TGCGCCAGCAGCCCAAGACAGGGCTCCGGTTACGAGCAGTACTTC.

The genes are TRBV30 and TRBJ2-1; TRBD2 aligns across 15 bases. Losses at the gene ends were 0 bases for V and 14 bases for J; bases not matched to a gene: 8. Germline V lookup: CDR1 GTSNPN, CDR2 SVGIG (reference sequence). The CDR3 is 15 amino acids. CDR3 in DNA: TGTGCCTGGAGTGTAAAAGGACTAGCGGGGGGGATGGAGTTCTTC. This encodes CAWSVKGLAGGMEFF.

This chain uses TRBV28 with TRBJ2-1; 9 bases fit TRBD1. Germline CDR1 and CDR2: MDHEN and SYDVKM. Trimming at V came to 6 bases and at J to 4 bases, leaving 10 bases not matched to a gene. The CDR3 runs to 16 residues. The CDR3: CASSRTGTGKYNEQFF. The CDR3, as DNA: TGTGCCAGCAGCCGAACCGGGACAGGGAAGTACAATGAGCAGTTCTTC.

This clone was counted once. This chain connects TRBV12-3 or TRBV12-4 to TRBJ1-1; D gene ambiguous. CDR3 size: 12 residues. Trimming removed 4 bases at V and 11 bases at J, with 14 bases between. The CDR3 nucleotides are TGTGCCAGCAGTTCCCCTATATTACGGGCTTTCTTT. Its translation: CASSSPILRAFF.

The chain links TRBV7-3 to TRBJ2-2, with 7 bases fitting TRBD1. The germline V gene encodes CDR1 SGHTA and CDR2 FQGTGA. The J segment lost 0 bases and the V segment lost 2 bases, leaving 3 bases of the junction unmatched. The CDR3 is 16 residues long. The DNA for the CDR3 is TGTGCCAGCAGCTTATTGGGGACAGCGAACACCGGGGAGCTGTTTTTT. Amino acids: CASSLLGTANTGELFF.

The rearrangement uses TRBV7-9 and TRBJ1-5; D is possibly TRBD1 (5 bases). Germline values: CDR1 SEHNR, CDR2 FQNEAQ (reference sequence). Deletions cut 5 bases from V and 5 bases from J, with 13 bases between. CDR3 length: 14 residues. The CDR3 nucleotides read TGTGCCAGCAGCCTGATGGGGGGGGATCAGCCCCAGCATTTT. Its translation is CASSLMGGDQPQHF.

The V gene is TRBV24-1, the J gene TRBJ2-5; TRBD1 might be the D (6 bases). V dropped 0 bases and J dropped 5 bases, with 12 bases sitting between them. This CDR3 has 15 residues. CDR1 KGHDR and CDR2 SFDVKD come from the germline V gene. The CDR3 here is CATSDLGSGDETQYF. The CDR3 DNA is TGTGCCACCAGTGATTTGGGATCAGGGGACGAGACCCAGTACTTC.

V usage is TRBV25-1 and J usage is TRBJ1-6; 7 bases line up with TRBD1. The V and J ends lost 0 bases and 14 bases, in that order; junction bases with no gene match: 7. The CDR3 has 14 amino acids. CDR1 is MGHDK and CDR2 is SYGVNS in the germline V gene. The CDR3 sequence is CASSEYPDRLSLHF. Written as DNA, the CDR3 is TGTGCCAGCAGTGAATATCCGGACAGGCTCTCCCTCCACTTT.

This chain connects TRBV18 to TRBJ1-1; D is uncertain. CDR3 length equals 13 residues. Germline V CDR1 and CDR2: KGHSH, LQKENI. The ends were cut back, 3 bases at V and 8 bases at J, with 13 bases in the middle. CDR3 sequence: CASSPSLNIEAFF. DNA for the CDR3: TGTGCCAGCTCACCTAGTTTAAATATCGAAGCTTTCTTT.

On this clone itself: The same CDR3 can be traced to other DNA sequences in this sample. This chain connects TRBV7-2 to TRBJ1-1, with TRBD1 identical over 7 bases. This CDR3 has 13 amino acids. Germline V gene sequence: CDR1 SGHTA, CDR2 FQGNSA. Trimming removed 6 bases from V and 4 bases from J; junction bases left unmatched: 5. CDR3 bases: TGTGCCAGCAGTACTCAGGGGGGCACTGAAGCTTTCTTT. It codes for CASSTQGGTEAFF.

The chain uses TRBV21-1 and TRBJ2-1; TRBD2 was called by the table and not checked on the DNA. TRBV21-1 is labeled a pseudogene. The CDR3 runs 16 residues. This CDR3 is CASSSPVAGIYNEQFF. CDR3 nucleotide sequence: TGTGCCAGCAGCTCCCCAGTAGCGGGGATCTACAATGAGCAGTTCTTC.

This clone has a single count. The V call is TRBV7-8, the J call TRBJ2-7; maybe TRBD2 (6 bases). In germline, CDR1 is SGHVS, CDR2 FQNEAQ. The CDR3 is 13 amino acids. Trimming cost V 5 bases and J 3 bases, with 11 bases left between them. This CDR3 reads CASSRDFFYEQYV. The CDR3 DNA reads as TGTGCCAGCAGCCGGGACTTTTTCTACGAGCAGTACGTC.

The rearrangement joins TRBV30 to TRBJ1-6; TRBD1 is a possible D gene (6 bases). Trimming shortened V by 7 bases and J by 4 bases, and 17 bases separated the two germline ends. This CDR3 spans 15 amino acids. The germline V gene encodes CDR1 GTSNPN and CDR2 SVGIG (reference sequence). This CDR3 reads CAYRQAFEYNSPLHF. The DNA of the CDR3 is TGTGCCTACCGACAGGCCTTTGAGTATAATTCACCCCTCCACTTT.

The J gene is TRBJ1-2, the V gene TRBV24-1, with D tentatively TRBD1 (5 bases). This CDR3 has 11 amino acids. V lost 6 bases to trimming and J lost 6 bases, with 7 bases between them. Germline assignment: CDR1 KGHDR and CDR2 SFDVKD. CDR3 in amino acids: CATSKGDGYTF. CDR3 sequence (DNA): TGTGCCACCAGTAAAGGGGATGGCTACACCTTC.